These 2 T cell receptor beta chains were all obtained from the same sample, sequenced in a study of siplizumab effects on memory and regulatory T cells (dated by TCRdb to between 2019 and 2020). Receptors were amplified or captured by the immunoSEQ multiplex PCR assay. The immuneACCESS repertoire file appears here via TCRdb, limited to in-frame rearrangements. These files lack a portion of the clones; in checked studies, under half of the deficit traces to unresolved V genes, and the cause of the others is not known. This sample lists about 110,000 clones; 92% were detected once. The ten most abundant clones make up 1% to 1.5% of the sample. The source material was CD4+ T cells sorted from blood. The receptors shown here come from a human donor in good health.

The chain has TRBV7-8 and TRBJ1-2; the D gene is possibly TRBD1 (5 bases). V was pared by 7 bases and J by 4 bases, with 13 bases between. CDR3 length: 13 residues. Germline loops: CDR1 SGHVS, CDR2 FQNEAQ. The chain's CDR3 is CASIGAGGYGYTF. In DNA form, the CDR3 reads TGTGCCAGCATAGGGGCAGGCGGCTATGGCTACACCTTC.

The J gene is TRBJ1-2, the V gene TRBV10-3, with 7 bases that match TRBD1. The germline V gene has CDR1 ENHRY and CDR2 SYGVKD. With 6 bases clipped from V and 2 bases from J, the junction kept 6 bases outside the gene matches. The CDR3 consists of 14 residues. The CDR3 protein is CAIRQGGLNYGYTF. DNA of the CDR3: TGTGCCATCAGGCAGGGGGGCTTAAACTATGGCTACACCTTC.